This record looks at one TCR beta chain sequence and its context. Its antigen is currently not known. Nothing much larger sits one base from this clone, and base qualities are not available. This sample was taken from a study of blood T cell repertoires in COVID-19 (dated by TCRdb to 2018 to 2020). A note on the overall study: Samples covering the acute and convalescent phases of COVID-19 were provided by collaborators in the United States, Italy and Spain. The prospective study material was composed of cDNA or gDNA derived from T cells, B-cell-depleted T cells, or PBMCs. Subjects who had been exposed to COVID-19, were actively infected with it, or had recovered from it provided the deeply sampled blood TCRbeta repertoires that made up the dataset. The repertoires were made available in a free public database intended to serve as a resource for research on the immune response to SARS-CoV-2. The samples were drawn from two sources: the first 160 participants of the ongoing ImmuneRACE study, and 1,200 or so subjects contributed by 6 global collaborators. Nearly every sample came with metadata listing a de-identified subject ID, COVID-19 status, age in years and sex. HLA class I and class II types, where available, came from metadata supplied by the sample provider rather than from assay-based typing. Results the study describes overall, beyond this receptor: Clinical and demographic metadata were provided uncurated, with the amount varying by source and participant.

At the junction V is shortened by 4 bases and J by 3 bases; bases outside the gene matches: 6. In the germline V gene, CDR1 corresponds to SGDLS and CDR2 to YYNGEE. Including cysteine and phenylalanine, the CDR3 has 15 amino acids. Just the 45-base CDR3 DNA is kept, in frame starting at base 1. TCRbeta CDR3 regions were amplified from genomic DNA by means of the immunoSEQ Assay, a bias-controlled multiplex PCR. Per the source publication's procedure: Within the assay, amplification of reference gene primers was used to estimate how many nucleated cells each sample contained. To quantify the absolute abundance of each unique TCRbeta CDR3 rearrangement, sequence reads were collapsed and filtered. For each sample, productive Simpson clonality was calculated by taking the square root of Simpson's diversity index across productive rearrangements. Entries here come from immuneACCESS through TCRdb and include only in-frame sequences with V and J called. Some clones fail to appear in such tables; in the studies checked, an unresolved V gene covers under half of the shortfall, and the cause of the remainder is unknown. D and trimming were read from the DNA, whereas the V and J calls and clone size are those reported in that table. Across this sample there are about 430,000 clones, with roughly 90% seen only once. Over 0.9% of the sample is held by the ten biggest clonotypes.

In the prospective study, participants were 18 to 89 years old, resided in 24 geographic areas of the United States, and were enrolled through a virtual design. In the prospective study, participants were assigned to cohorts based on the clinical history participants reported in a screening survey and a study questionnaire. Mobile phlebotomists in the prospective study collected whole blood, serum and a nasopharyngeal or oropharyngeal swab from every participant. Additional blood draws and questionnaires over an approximately two-month period could optionally be provided by prospective study participants. Before DNA extraction, prospective study blood samples were shipped either frozen or at room temperature.

The chain employs TRBV9 and TRBJ2-1; 8 bases in between match TRBD1. This receptor was obtained from a young woman with acute COVID-19. The specimen sequenced was PBMCs or T cells enriched from blood (not recorded which). The CDR3 region reads CASSLGQGLYNEQFF. The nucleotides are TGTGCCAGCAGCCTTGGACAGGGTCTCTACAATGAGCAGTTCTTC.